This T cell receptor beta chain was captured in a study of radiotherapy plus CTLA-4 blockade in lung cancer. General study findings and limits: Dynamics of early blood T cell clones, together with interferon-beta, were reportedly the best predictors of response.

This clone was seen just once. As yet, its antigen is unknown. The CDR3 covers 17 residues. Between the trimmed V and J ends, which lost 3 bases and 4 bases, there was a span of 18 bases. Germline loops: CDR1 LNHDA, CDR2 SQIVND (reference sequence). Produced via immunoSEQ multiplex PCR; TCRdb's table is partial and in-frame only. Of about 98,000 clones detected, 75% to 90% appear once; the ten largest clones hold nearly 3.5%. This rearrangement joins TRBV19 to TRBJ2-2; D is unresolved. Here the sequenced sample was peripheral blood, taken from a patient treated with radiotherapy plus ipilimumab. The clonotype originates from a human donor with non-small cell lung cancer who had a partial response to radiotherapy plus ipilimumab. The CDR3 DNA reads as TGTGCCAGTAGTATCACATTCGCCGCGGCCAGCACCGGGGAGCTGTTTTTT. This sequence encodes CASSITFAAASTGELFF.